Listed below are T cell receptor beta chains from one sample, sequenced in a study of human versus mouse CDR3 diversity and MHC coevolution. Generated by immunoSEQ multiplex PCR, the TCRdb table keeps only in-frame clones and is missing some. The sample holds tens of thousands of clones; around 94% are singletons and the top ten take under 20%. Sequencing used naive CD4+ T cells from blood. Receptor source: a person between 60 and 69 years old in good health. Each CDR3 is given with its conserved first and last residue. A D gene is named only where the DNA matches it firmly. Not every row has a clone size; where given, it reads once, few, many or a size class.

clone_size j_call v_call d_call cdr3_nt cdr3_aa
once TRBJ2-7 TRBV18 TRBD1 TGTGCCAGCTCACCGATGGGACAGGGAATCTACGAGCAGTACTTC CASSPMGQGIYEQYF
- TRBJ2-5 TRBV5-1 - TGCGCCAGCAGCAGACTGCCGGCGGAGACCCAGTACTTC CASSRLPAETQYF
- TRBJ1-1 TRBV7-3 TRBD1 TGTGCCAGCAGCCCCCTACTCCCAGGGGGCCCGGCGGCGTACACTGAAGCTTTCTTT CASSPLLPGGPAAYTEAFF
- TRBJ2-3 TRBV19 TRBD1 TGTGCCAGTAGTATAACAGGGGGCCCCTCTGTCGCAGATACGCAGTATTTT CASSITGGPSVADTQYF
- TRBJ2-5 TRBV5-1 TRBD2 TGCGCCAGCAGCTTTGGATGGGGGGGGTACCAGGAGACCCAGTACTTC CASSFGWGGYQETQYF
- TRBJ1-1 TRBV5-4 TRBD1 TGTGCCAGCAGCCGGGGACAGGGGGCTCCCATGAACACTGAAGCTTTCTTT CASSRGQGAPMNTEAFF
- TRBJ1-1 TRBV7-3 TRBD1 TGTGCCAGCAGAAATCTGGAGGACAGGGGGAGAAAAGCTTTCTTT CASRNLEDRGRKAFF
- TRBJ2-1 TRBV19 TRBD1 TGTGCCAGTACCCGGGACAGGGTCGTGCATGAGCAGTTCTTC CASTRDRVVHEQFF
- TRBJ2-2 TRBV9 TRBD1 TGTGCCAGCAGCGTCACCGGGACAGGGGGTACCGGGGAGCTGTTTTTT CASSVTGTGGTGELFF
- TRBJ2-7 TRBV10-3 - TGTGCCATCAGTGACCCGGGACAACCCACCTACGAGCAGTACTTC CAISDPGQPTYEQYF
- TRBJ1-1 TRBV6-5 TRBD1 TGTGCCAGCAGCGGACAGGCAACGAACACTGAAGCTTTCTTT CASSGQATNTEAFF
once TRBJ2-5 TRBV28 TRBD2 TGTGCCAGCAGGGCTAGCGGCCAAGAGACCCAGTACTTC CASRASGQETQYF
- TRBJ2-7 TRBV5-6 - TGTGCCAGCAGCCCTCTAACTAGCACAGACTACGAGCAGTACTTC CASSPLTSTDYEQYF
- TRBJ2-3 TRBV6-1 TRBD1 TGTGCCAGCAGAAGGGGACAGGATAGCACAGATACGCAGTATTTT CASRRGQDSTDTQYF
- TRBJ1-4 TRBV6-5 TRBD1 TGTGCCAGCAGTTACTCGATGGGGACAGGGAAAGAAAAACTGTTTTTT CASSYSMGTGKEKLFF
once TRBJ1-5 TRBV5-1 - TGCGCCAGCAGCTTGACAGGGAGGGGCAATCAGCCCCAGCATTTT CASSLTGRGNQPQHF
- TRBJ2-7 TRBV5-4 TRBD2 TGTGCCAGCAGCCCCGGACTAGCGGACGAGCAGTACTTC CASSPGLADEQYF
- TRBJ1-2 TRBV5-1 - TGCGCCAGCAGCTTGGAGGCCAGGGTGGGTGGCTACACCTTC CASSLEARVGGYTF
- TRBJ2-2 TRBV19 - TGTGCCAGTAAGGAGGAGATGGCCGGGGAGCTGTTTTTT CASKEEMAGELFF
- TRBJ2-3 TRBV7-2 TRBD2 TGTGCCAGCAGCTTGACTAGCGGGAGAATAGATACGCAGTATTTT CASSLTSGRIDTQYF
- TRBJ2-5 TRBV7-8 TRBD2 TGTGCCAGCAGCCCAACTAGCGGGAGGAACCAAGAGACCCAGTACTTC CASSPTSGRNQETQYF
- TRBJ2-1 TRBV27 - TGTGCCAGCAGCCTCCTTGAGGGCAATGAGCAGTTCTTC CASSLLEGNEQFF
- TRBJ2-1 TRBV9 TRBD1 TGTGCCAGCACACTCGGGACAGGGGGCAAGTCCTACAATGAGCAGTTCTTC CASTLGTGGKSYNEQFF
- TRBJ2-3 TRBV27 - TGTGCCAGCAGTTTGTGGGCAGGGTTGACCCTTGGAACAGATACGCAGTATTTT CASSLWAGLTLGTDTQYF
- TRBJ2-3 TRBV5-1 - TGCGCCAGCAGCTTGGGAACTGGCACAGATACGCAGTATTTT CASSLGTGTDTQYF
- TRBJ2-5 TRBV7-3 - TGTGCCAGCAGCTTATTCGGGGGTAAGGGAGAGACCCAGTACTTC CASSLFGGKGETQYF
once TRBJ2-7 TRBV29-1 TRBD1 TGCAGCGTTGAGAAGGGACAGGGGGTCTACGAGCAGTACTTC CSVEKGQGVYEQYF
- TRBJ2-7 TRBV19 - TGTGCCAGTAGTGGTCTCCCAAGGGGGATTGCCGAGCAGTACTTC CASSGLPRGIAEQYF
- TRBJ2-5 TRBV5-1 TRBD1 TGCGCCAGCAGCTTGGGTACAGGGGGAGAGACCCAGTACTTC CASSLGTGGETQYF
- TRBJ1-2 TRBV4-2 - TGTGCCAGCAGCAATTCGACACCAGGCTATGGCTACACCTTC CASSNSTPGYGYTF
- TRBJ2-5 TRBV7-3 TRBD2 TGTGCCAGCAGTAAATCGGGACTAGCGGGGGCGGAGACCCAGTACTTC CASSKSGLAGAETQYF